This paragraph reports one T cell receptor (beta chain). This specimen comes from a study of blood T cell repertoires in COVID-19. Study overall: Samples taken during acute and convalescent COVID-19 were collected in the United States, Italy and Spain. T cells, B-cell-depleted T cells, or PBMCs supplied cDNA or gDNA.

Germline V gene data show CDR1 as SGHRS and CDR2 as YFSETQ. The CDR3 runs 15 residues. With 4 bases removed from V and 2 bases from J, the gap between germline ends came to 12 bases. Original analysis: Using reference gene primer amplification, nucleated cell counts were estimated. Produced via immunoSEQ multiplex PCR; TCRdb's table is partial and in-frame only. That table supplies the V and J calls and clone size; D and trimming were determined from the DNA. The repertoire consists of over 250,000 clones, with 88% occurring once and the leading ten covering about 0.99%. The chain recombines TRBV5-1 with TRBJ2-2; no clear D gene. Material: peripheral blood. The clonotype originates from a woman in her 40s who had recovered from COVID-19. The CDR3 DNA sequence: TGCGCCAGCAGCAGTTCCCAGATCAACACCGGGGAGCTGTTTTTT. Translated: CASSSSQINTGELFF.